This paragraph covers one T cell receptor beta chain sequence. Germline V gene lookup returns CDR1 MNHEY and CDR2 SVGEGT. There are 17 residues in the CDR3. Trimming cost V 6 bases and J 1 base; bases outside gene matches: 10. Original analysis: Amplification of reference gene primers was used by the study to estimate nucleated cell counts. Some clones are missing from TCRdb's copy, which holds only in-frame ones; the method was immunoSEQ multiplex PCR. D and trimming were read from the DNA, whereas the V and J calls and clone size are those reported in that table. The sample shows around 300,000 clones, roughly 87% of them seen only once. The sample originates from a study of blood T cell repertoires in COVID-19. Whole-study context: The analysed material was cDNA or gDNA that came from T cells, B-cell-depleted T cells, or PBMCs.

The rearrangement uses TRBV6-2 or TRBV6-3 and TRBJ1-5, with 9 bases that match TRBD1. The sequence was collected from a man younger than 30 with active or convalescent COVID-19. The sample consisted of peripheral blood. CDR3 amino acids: CASSFPGQGESNQPQHF. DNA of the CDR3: TGTGCCAGCAGCTTCCCGGGACAGGGTGAAAGCAATCAGCCCCAGCATTTT.